The source of this T cell receptor (beta chain) is a study of memory CD8 T cells in hepatitis C reinfection. Time point noted: peak reinfection, 3 to 8 weeks after reinfection detection. TCR sequencing was done directly ex vivo on sorted cells, without expansion in vitro. Total naive CD8 T cells were sorted as viable CD3+ CD8+ CD45RO- cells from a couple of donors. The CDR3 sequence is 14 residues long. Trimming removed 6 bases from V and 7 bases from J; junction bases left unmatched: 11. Looked up from germline, CDR1 is MNHEY and CDR2 is SVGAGI. Some clones are missing from TCRdb's copy, which holds only in-frame ones; the method was immunoSEQ multiplex PCR. The sample holds under 50,000 clones, around nine tenths seen once.

This clonotype was obtained from a man aged 18 to 29 with hepatitis C virus infection. V usage is TRBV6-5 and J usage is TRBJ2-5, with 7 bases that match TRBD1. The sample was naive CD8+ T cells sorted from blood. CDR3 DNA: TGTGCCAGCAGCACAGGGGTAGGGATAGCGACCCAGTACTTC. It translates to CASSTGVGIATQYF.